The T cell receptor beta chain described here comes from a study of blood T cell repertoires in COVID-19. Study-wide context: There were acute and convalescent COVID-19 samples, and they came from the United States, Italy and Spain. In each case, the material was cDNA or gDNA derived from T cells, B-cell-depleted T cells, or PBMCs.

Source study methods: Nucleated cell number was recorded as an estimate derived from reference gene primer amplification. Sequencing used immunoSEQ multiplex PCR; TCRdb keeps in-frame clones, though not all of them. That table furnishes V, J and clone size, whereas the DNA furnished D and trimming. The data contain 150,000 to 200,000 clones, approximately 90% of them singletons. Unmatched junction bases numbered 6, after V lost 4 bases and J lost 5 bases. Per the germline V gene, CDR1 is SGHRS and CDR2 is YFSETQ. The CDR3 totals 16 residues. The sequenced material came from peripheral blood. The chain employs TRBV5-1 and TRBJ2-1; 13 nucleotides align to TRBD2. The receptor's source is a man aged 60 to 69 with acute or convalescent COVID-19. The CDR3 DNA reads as TGCGCCAGCAGCCTGGAACTAGCGGGAGGGCACAATGAGCAGTTCTTC. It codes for CASSLELAGGHNEQFF.